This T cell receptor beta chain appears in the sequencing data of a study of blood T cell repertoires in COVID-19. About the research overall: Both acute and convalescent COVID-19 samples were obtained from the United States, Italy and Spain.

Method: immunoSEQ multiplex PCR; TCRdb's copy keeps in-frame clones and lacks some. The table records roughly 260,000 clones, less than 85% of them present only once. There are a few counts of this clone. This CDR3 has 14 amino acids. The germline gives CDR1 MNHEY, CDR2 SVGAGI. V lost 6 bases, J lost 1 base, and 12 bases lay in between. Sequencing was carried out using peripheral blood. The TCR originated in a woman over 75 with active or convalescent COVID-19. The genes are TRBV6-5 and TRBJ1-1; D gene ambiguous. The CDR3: CASSEEVRNTEAFF. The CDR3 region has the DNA TGTGCCAGCAGCGAGGAAGTCAGGAACACTGAAGCTTTCTTT.